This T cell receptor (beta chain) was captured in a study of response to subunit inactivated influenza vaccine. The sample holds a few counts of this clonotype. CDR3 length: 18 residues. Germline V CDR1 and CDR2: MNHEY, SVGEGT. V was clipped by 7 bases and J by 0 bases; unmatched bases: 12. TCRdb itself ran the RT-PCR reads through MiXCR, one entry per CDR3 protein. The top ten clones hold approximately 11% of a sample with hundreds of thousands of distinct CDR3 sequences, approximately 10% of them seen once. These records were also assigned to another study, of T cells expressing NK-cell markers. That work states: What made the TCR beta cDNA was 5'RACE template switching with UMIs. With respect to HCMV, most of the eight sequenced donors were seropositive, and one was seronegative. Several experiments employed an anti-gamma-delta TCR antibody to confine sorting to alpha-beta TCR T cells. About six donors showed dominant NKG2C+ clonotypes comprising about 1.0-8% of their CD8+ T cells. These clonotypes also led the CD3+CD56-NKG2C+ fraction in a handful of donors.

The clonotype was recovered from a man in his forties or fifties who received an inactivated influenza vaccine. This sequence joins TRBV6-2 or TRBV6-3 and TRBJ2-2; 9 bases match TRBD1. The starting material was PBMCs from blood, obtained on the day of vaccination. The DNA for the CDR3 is TGTGCCAGCACCACCCCGACAGGGGGGTACCCGAACACCGGGGAGCTGTTTTTT. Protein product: CASTTPTGGYPNTGELFF.